The 15 T cell receptor beta chains reported below all come from one sample, sequenced in a study of blood T cell repertoires in COVID-19. The repertoire was sequenced with immunoSEQ multiplex PCR; TCRdb's copy has only in-frame clones and lacks some. The sample includes approximately 490,000 clones, roughly nine tenths of them seen just once. Sequencing was performed on PBMCs or T cells enriched from blood (not recorded which). These receptors originate from a woman younger than 30 who had recovered from COVID-19.

This clone has only one observation. The chain couples TRBV5-1 to TRBJ1-3; TRBD1 matches at 8 bases. The germline CDR1 and CDR2 sequences are SGHRS and YFSETQ. V gave up 1 base and J gave up 2 bases; unmatched junction bases: 2. The CDR3 has 15 residues. CDR3 coding DNA: TGCGCCAGCAGCTTGTCAGGGGGCGCTGGAAACACCATATATTTT. Translated, it gives CASSLSGGAGNTIYF.

This chain connects TRBV18 to TRBJ2-2; the D gene is possibly TRBD1 (8 bases). Trimming took off 0 bases at V and 3 bases at J, with 11 bases between the two ends. The CDR3 totals 16 residues. Per the germline V gene, CDR1 is KGHSH and CDR2 is LQKENI. The CDR3 sequence is CASSPPTGGDTGELFF. As DNA, the CDR3 is TGTGCCAGCTCACCACCAACAGGGGGGGACACCGGGGAGCTGTTTTTT.

The V and J genes are TRBV3-1 (or the pseudogene TRBV3-2) and TRBJ1-2, with 7 bases lining up with TRBD1. The germline CDR1 and CDR2 sequences are LGHDT and YNNKEL (reference sequence). CDR3 length: 13 amino acids. J gave up 6 bases and V 4 bases, and 5 bases lay outside the gene matches. CDR3 region: CASSRTTGNGYTF. The CDR3 bases are TGTGCCAGCAGCCGAACGACAGGGAATGGCTACACCTTC.

The chain uses TRBV2 and TRBJ2-7; 7 positions match TRBD2. Germline V CDR1 and CDR2: SNHLY, FYNNEI. This CDR3 comprises 14 residues. The trim removed 4 bases at V and 1 base at J, leaving 4 bases unmatched. The CDR3 is CASSVRGSSYEQYF. CDR3 bases: TGTGCCAGCAGTGTGCGGGGGTCTTCCTACGAGCAGTACTTC.

This sequence joins TRBV25-1 and TRBJ1-6, with D possibly being TRBD1 (6 bases). Trimming left V 2 bases short and J 8 bases short, with 16 bases between. This CDR3 spans 16 amino acids. Germline CDR1 is MGHDK and CDR2 is SYGVNS. The DNA of the CDR3 is TGTGCCAGCAGTGAACTGGTGGGGGCTTCTCATTCACCCCTCCACTTT. Translated: CASSELVGASHSPLHF.

V usage is TRBV11-2 and J usage is TRBJ2-7; 9 bases align to TRBD2. V dropped 4 bases and J dropped 6; count of bases not matched to a gene: 10. Germline V gene sequence: CDR1 SGHAT, CDR2 FQNNGV. The CDR3 totals 15 residues. In DNA form, the CDR3 reads TGTGCCAGCAGCTCCATTAGCGGGGGCCCCTTCGAGCAGTACTTC. Residues: CASSSISGGPFEQYF. The whole variable domain, remainder taken from reference TRBV11-2 and TRBJ2-7, is EAGVAQSPRYKIIEKRQSVAFWCNPISGHATLYWYQQILGQGPKLLIQFQNNGVVDDSQLPKDRFSAERLKGVDSTLKIQPAKLEDSAVYLCASSSISGGPFEQYFGPGTRLTVT.

CDR3 loop: CASSREVNTGELFF. CDR3 coding DNA: TGTGCCAGCTCCCGCGAGGTGAACACCGGGGAGCTGTTTTTT. The V call is TRBV18, the J call TRBJ2-2; D not resolved. Germline V CDR1 and CDR2: KGHSH, LQKENI. The CDR3 has 14 amino acids. V was trimmed by 6 bases and J by 1 base, leaving 9 bases between them.

The chain employs TRBV6-5 and TRBJ1-3; D perhaps matches TRBD1 (6 bases). CDR1 is MNHEY, CDR2 SVGAGI, per germline. Trimming removed 4 bases at V and 0 bases at J, with 13 bases between. The CDR3 spans 16 residues. CDR3 region: CASSLVGGTSGNTIYF. CDR3 sequence (DNA): TGTGCCAGCAGTTTGGTAGGGGGTACCTCTGGAAACACCATATATTTT.

The CDR3 loop reads CASSLQLGMNTEAFF. CDR3 nucleotide sequence: TGTGCCAGCAGCCTCCAACTAGGGATGAACACTGAAGCTTTCTTT. V is TRBV6-5 and J is TRBJ1-1; D unclear. Germline-derived CDR1 and CDR2 are MNHEY and SVGAGI. V was shortened by 6 bases and J by 0 bases, with 14 bases between the two germline ends. The CDR3 consists of 15 residues.

In DNA form, the CDR3 reads TGTGCCAGCAGTCTCCGGGACAGACCCCCCGCTGAAGCTTTCTTT. It encodes CASSLRDRPPAEAFF. V usage is TRBV27 and J usage is TRBJ1-1; TRBD1 aligns across 7 bases. This CDR3 is built from 15 residues. Per the germline V gene, CDR1 is MNHEY and CDR2 is SMNVEV (reference sequence). V lost 5 bases and J lost 6; bases outside the gene matches: 12.

The V gene is TRBV24-1, the J gene TRBJ2-7; D might be TRBD2 (6 bases). The CDR3 is 13 residues long. Germline lookup yields CDR1 KGHDR and CDR2 SFDVKD. Trimming took off 5 bases at V and 6 bases at J, with 13 bases between the two ends. In DNA, the CDR3 is TGTGCCACCAGTGGGGGGAGGTACTCCGAGCAGTACTTC. Translated: CATSGGRYSEQYF.

Written as DNA, the CDR3 is TGCGCCAGCAGCTCCGGGGACAGCAACACTGAAGCTTTCTTT. Translating gives CASSSGDSNTEAFF. V gene TRBV5-1 combines with J gene TRBJ1-1; 7 bases agree with TRBD1. The germline CDR1 and CDR2 sequences are SGHRS and YFSETQ. V lost 3 bases and J lost 2; bases outside the gene matches: 4. The CDR3 sequence is 14 residues long.

The chain links TRBV18 to TRBJ2-7; 8 bases map to TRBD2. The V segment lost 6 bases and the J segment 0 bases; nucleotides outside the gene matches: 7. The CDR3 is 15 amino acids. Germline CDR1 is KGHSH and CDR2 is LQKENI. CDR3 in DNA: TGTGCCAGCTCCTTTAGCGGGGAACTCTCCTACGAGCAGTACTTC. Its protein is CASSFSGELSYEQYF.

In DNA, the CDR3 is TGTGCCAGCAAGGGGGCGATGAACACTGAAGCTTTCTTT. Amino acid sequence: CASKGAMNTEAFF. V usage is TRBV6-5 and J usage is TRBJ1-1; 7 bases align to TRBD1. Germline CDR1 is MNHEY and CDR2 is SVGAGI. CDR3 length: 13 residues. V dropped 7 bases and J dropped 0; count of bases not matched to a gene: 2.

This clone was counted a single time. CDR3 sequence (DNA): TGTGCCAGCAGCCAAACTACAGGGGGCCCTAATGAAAAACTGTTTTTT. This gives the protein CASSQTTGGPNEKLFF. The chain links TRBV3-1 (or the pseudogene TRBV3-2) to TRBJ1-4; 9 bases are a match to TRBD1. CDR1 is LGHDT and CDR2 is YNNKEL in the germline V gene (reference sequence). Trimming took 2 bases from V and 3 from J; bases not matched to a gene: 4. The CDR3 runs to 16 residues.